The sequence of this T cell receptor (beta chain) was determined in a study of OX40 agonist ivuxolimab in advanced cancers. TCRdb's copy holds only in-frame clones and misses some; the assay was immunoSEQ multiplex PCR. The sample includes tens of thousands of clones, approximately 84% of them seen just once. Material: CD4+ or CD8+ T cells sorted from blood, obtained in a trial of the OX40 agonist ivuxolimab. The source is an adult with an advanced solid tumor such as melanoma, head and neck, liver or kidney cancer.

CDR3 sequence: CASSPELIRETQYF. DNA for the CDR3: TGTGCCAGCAGCCCCGAGTTGATACGAGAGACCCAGTACTTC. The chain uses TRBV11-2 and TRBJ2-5; the D is unclear. The CDR3 runs 14 residues. V gave up 5 bases and J gave up 4 bases, with 14 bases separating them. Germline lookup yields CDR1 SGHAT and CDR2 FQNNGV.